One sample yielded the 27 T cell receptor beta chains listed below, sequenced in a study of identical twins. TCRdb used MiXCR to reprocess the 5' RACE reads, holding one entry per CDR3 protein. This table holds 570,000 or so distinct CDR3 sequences, 9.6% found once. This sample was shared with a second study, whose subject was yellow fever vaccine responses in identical twins.

The sequenced material came from PBMCs. The receptors come from a woman aged 18 to 35 in good health.

This clonotype was seen at least ten times. The chain couples TRBV12-3 or TRBV12-4 to TRBJ2-3; D gene ambiguous. V was trimmed by 5 bases and J by 2 bases, leaving 8 bases between them. The CDR3 has 13 residues. Written as DNA, the CDR3 is TGTGCCAGCAGTATTGTCCTCACAGATACGCAGTATTTT. It specifies CASSIVLTDTQYF.

This clonotype was picked up a small number of times. The CDR3 loop is CSVEDRGGSGANVLTF. DNA of the CDR3: TGCAGCGTTGAAGATCGAGGAGGGTCTGGGGCCAACGTCCTGACTTTC. This chain links TRBV29-1 with TRBJ2-6; D perhaps matches TRBD2 (6 bases). V was shortened by 0 bases and J by 1 base, with 10 bases between the two germline ends. There are 16 residues in the CDR3. The V gene's germline CDR1 is SQVTM and CDR2 ANQGSEA.

This clonotype was found a few times. The chain couples TRBV7-8 to TRBJ2-1; TRBD2 is a possible D gene (5 bases). Trimming took off 5 bases at V and 14 bases at J, with 13 bases between the two ends. CDR1 is SGHVS, CDR2 FQNEAQ, per germline. The CDR3 consists of 11 residues. CDR3 DNA: TGTGCCAGCAGCGACGGACTGTCAGAGTTCTTC. Encoded protein: CASSDGLSEFF.

This clonotype was detected many times. CDR3 amino acids: CASSDGSSSGSTDTQYF. The DNA for the CDR3 is TGTGCCAGCAGTGACGGCTCGTCTAGCGGGAGCACAGATACGCAGTATTTT. The chain couples TRBV25-1 to TRBJ2-3; 8 nucleotides align to TRBD2. The CDR3 runs to 17 residues. The J segment lost 0 bases and the V segment lost 3 bases, leaving 8 bases of the junction unmatched. Germline V CDR1 and CDR2: MGHDK, SYGVNS.

This clonotype has ten or more counts. The chain employs TRBV7-9 and TRBJ2-5, with a tentative D call TRBD2 (7 bases). This CDR3 has 14 residues. Germline CDR1 and CDR2: SEHNR and FQNEAQ (reference sequence). V was clipped by 5 bases and J by 2 bases, with 12 bases between them. The CDR3 DNA reads TGTGCCAGCAGCCCTGAGGGGGGGCAAGAGACCCAGTACTTC. This codes for CASSPEGGQETQYF.

This clonotype was observed a few times. V and J are TRBV7-9 and TRBJ2-5; D is possibly TRBD2 (5 bases). The CDR3 extends over 15 amino acids. Germline V CDR1 and CDR2: SEHNR, FQNEAQ (reference sequence). V was pared by 1 base and J by 0 bases, with 9 bases between. The DNA of the CDR3 is TGTGCCAGCAGCTTAGTGCGCGGGTACCAAGAGACCCAGTACTTC. It encodes CASSLVRGYQETQYF.

Details on this clonotype: This CDR3 is missing its conserved last phenylalanine or tryptophan, likely due to a read error. J is TRBJ2-7 and V is TRBV7-2; TRBD2 agrees at 10 bases. The trim removed 1 base at V and 10 bases at J, leaving 4 bases unmatched. The CDR3 totals 13 residues. Germline V gives CDR1 SGHTA, CDR2 FQGNSA. The CDR3 protein is CASSLGELAGQYS. The DNA for the CDR3 is TGTGCCAGCAGCTTAGGGGAACTAGCGGGACAGTACTCC.

This clonotype turned up a few times. The rearrangement joins TRBV6-5 to TRBJ2-7; no firm D call. Germline V gene sequence: CDR1 MNHEY, CDR2 SVGAGI. V was trimmed by 2 bases and J by 3 bases, leaving 8 bases between them. The CDR3 is made up of 13 amino acids. In DNA form, the CDR3 reads TGTGCCAGCAGTTACGGCCTGAACTACGAGCAGTACTTC. Protein sequence: CASSYGLNYEQYF.

This clonotype has more than one count but fewer than ten. V usage is TRBV4-1 and J usage is TRBJ2-5; D is possibly TRBD2 (6 bases). CDR3 size: 15 residues. V was cut by 2 bases and J by 0 bases, with 10 bases left in between. Germline loops: CDR1 MGHRA, CDR2 YSYEKL. CDR3 protein: CASSQSTSHQETQYF. The CDR3 region has the DNA TGCGCCAGCAGCCAATCGACTAGTCACCAAGAGACCCAGTACTTC.

The chain employs TRBV4-1 and TRBJ2-5; 9 bases agree with TRBD2. Per the germline V gene, CDR1 is MGHRA and CDR2 is YSYEKL. This CDR3 has 15 residues. V was clipped by 0 bases and J by 9 bases; unmatched bases: 8. CDR3 region: CASSQDQGGRASQYF. CDR3 coding DNA: TGCGCCAGCAGCCAAGATCAGGGCGGGAGGGCCTCCCAGTACTTC.

This clonotype was counted a few times. The J gene is TRBJ2-1, the V gene TRBV5-1; no clear D gene. The CDR3 spans 15 residues. The V and J ends lost 0 bases and 5 bases respectively, with 12 bases between them. Germline values: CDR1 SGHRS, CDR2 YFSETQ. The CDR3 coding sequence is TGCGCCAGCAGCTTGGGGGCAGTTTGGGACAATGAGCAGTTCTTC. Translating gives CASSLGAVWDNEQFF.

Here the CDR3 DNA reads TGTGCCAGCAGCCCTAGAAAGGTACCCTCCGAGCAGTACTTC. Translating it yields CASSPRKVPSEQYF. The chain recombines TRBV7-2 with TRBJ2-7; the D is unclear. Germline V gene data show CDR1 as SGHTA and CDR2 as FQGNSA. Trimming stripped 5 bases from V and 6 bases from J, with 17 bases between. There are 14 residues in the CDR3.

This clonotype showed up just a few times. CDR3: CASSLAKVTGLVYEQYF. The CDR3, as DNA: TGCGCCAGCAGCTTGGCCAAAGTGACGGGGCTCGTCTACGAGCAGTACTTC. The chain is built from TRBV5-1 and TRBJ2-7; D is possibly TRBD1 or TRBD2 (5 bases each). The CDR3 has 17 amino acids. Trimming shortened V by 0 bases and J by 3 bases, and 19 bases separated the two germline ends. CDR1 is SGHRS, CDR2 YFSETQ, per germline.

This clonotype was recorded a few times. The chain uses TRBV20-1 and TRBJ2-5, with TRBD2 as a possible D gene (6 bases). CDR1 DFQATT and CDR2 SNEGSKA come from the germline V gene (reference sequence). Trimming pared 1 base from V and 7 bases from J, leaving 19 bases between. The CDR3 length is 15 residues. The CDR3 region is CSARVIAVQLGTQYF. The CDR3 DNA sequence: TGCAGTGCTAGAGTTATAGCGGTACAGTTGGGGACCCAGTACTTC.

The CDR3 reads CSVEVGGEQYF. CDR3 DNA sequence: TGCAGCGTTGAAGTCGGGGGAGAGCAGTACTTC. J is TRBJ2-7 and V is TRBV29-1; D might be TRBD2 (6 bases). Trimming removed 1 base from V and 7 bases from J, with 8 bases in between. Germline CDR1 SQVTM, CDR2 ANQGSEA. This CDR3 is 11 amino acids long.

This clonotype came up a few times. The chain uses TRBV5-5 and TRBJ1-1; TRBD1 might be the D (6 bases). The V gene's germline CDR1 is SGHKS and CDR2 YYEKEE (reference sequence). The CDR3 is 15 residues long. The ends were cut back, 0 bases at V and 0 bases at J, with 9 bases in the middle. Here the CDR3 reads CASSLAGTMNTEAFF. CDR3 coding DNA: TGTGCCAGCAGCTTGGCCGGGACAATGAACACTGAAGCTTTCTTT. Together with reference TRBV5-5 and TRBJ1-1, the CDR3 gives the full variable domain: DAGVTQSPTHLIKTRGQQVTLRCSPISGHKSVSWYQQVLGQGPQFIFQYYEKEERGRGNFPDRFSARQFPNYSSELNVNALLLGDSALYLCASSLAGTMNTEAFFGQGTRLTVV.

Only a few counts were recorded for this clonotype. The V gene is TRBV6-1, the J gene TRBJ2-2, with TRBD1 identical over 9 bases. Germline CDR1 reads MNHNS; CDR2 reads SASEGT. J gave up 7 bases and V 5 bases, and 14 bases lay outside the gene matches. The CDR3 is 17 amino acids. In nucleotides, the CDR3 is TGTGCCAGCAGTACCCTACAGGGGGCCCTGGCGGACGGGGAGCTGTTTTTT. Translation: CASSTLQGALADGELFF.

This clonotype was found a few times. The chain uses TRBV5-1 and TRBJ1-2; D gene unclear. There are 17 residues in the CDR3. V was trimmed by 0 bases and J by 0 bases, leaving 15 bases between them. Germline CDR1 is SGHRS and CDR2 is YFSETQ. CDR3 loop: CASSLVVAALANYGYTF. The CDR3 region has the DNA TGCGCCAGCAGCTTGGTTGTCGCAGCGCTAGCTAACTATGGCTACACCTTC.

The V gene is TRBV7-9, the J gene TRBJ2-5; either TRBD1 or TRBD2 may fit D (5 bases each). The ends were cut back, 5 bases at V and 2 bases at J, with 18 bases in the middle. The CDR3 is 16 residues long. CDR1 is SEHNR, CDR2 FQNEAQ, per germline (reference sequence). The CDR3 loop reads CASSLGTATKQETQYF. CDR3 bases: TGTGCCAGCAGCCTTGGGACCGCCACGAAACAAGAGACCCAGTACTTC.

This clonotype was detected many times. The chain has TRBV15 and TRBJ2-5; D is unclear. The V end lost 4 bases, the J end lost 1 base, and 13 bases lay between the germline ends. The CDR3 has 15 amino acids. The germline gives CDR1 LNHNV, CDR2 YYDKDF (reference sequence). The DNA of the CDR3 is TGTGCCACCAGCACTTCTGACCGATTCCAAGAGACCCAGTACTTC. Residues: CATSTSDRFQETQYF. Using reference TRBV15 and TRBJ2-5 for the parts outside the CDR3, the full variable domain is DAMVIQNPRYQVTQFGKPVTLSCSQTLNHNVMYWYQQKSSQAPKLLFHYYDKDFNNEADTPDNFQSRRPNTSFCFLDIRSPGLGDTAMYLCATSTSDRFQETQYFGPGTRLLVL.

The V gene is TRBV6-1, the J gene TRBJ2-1; 10 positions match TRBD2. The V gene end was trimmed by 6 bases and the J gene end by 5 bases; junction bases not matched to a gene: 13. The germline CDR1 and CDR2 sequences are MNHNS and SASEGT. This CDR3 is 17 amino acids long. The CDR3 DNA sequence: TGTGCCAGCAGAGAACTGTTCACTAGCGGGAAGGACAATGAGCAGTTCTTC. Its protein is CASRELFTSGKDNEQFF.

The sample holds many counts of this clonotype. This chain connects TRBV6-5 to TRBJ2-6, with D unresolved. Trimming removed 2 bases from V and 0 bases from J, with 2 bases in between. CDR3 length: 14 amino acids. Germline-derived CDR1 and CDR2 are MNHEY and SVGAGI. CDR3 sequence reads: CASSYSSGANVLTF. Written as DNA, the CDR3 is TGTGCCAGCAGTTACAGCTCTGGGGCCAACGTCCTGACTTTC.

This clonotype was picked up many times. The chain recombines TRBV5-1 with TRBJ2-4, with a weak D call TRBD2 (9 bases). Germline-derived CDR1 and CDR2 are SGHRS and YFSETQ. The germline V and J ends were trimmed by 4 bases and 11 bases, with 25 bases remaining between them. The CDR3 covers 16 residues. DNA for the CDR3: TGCGCCAGCAGCCCACGACTAGCGGCAGGGGGCGGAGTTCAGTACTTC. It codes for CASSPRLAAGGGVQYF.

V and J are TRBV4-1 and TRBJ2-5; a weak D match, TRBD2 (6 bases). Trimming took off 0 bases at V and 5 bases at J, with 16 bases between the two ends. CDR1 is MGHRA and CDR2 is YSYEKL in the germline V gene. CDR3 length: 16 amino acids. For the CDR3, the DNA is TGCGCCAGCAGCCAAGAGGGGGGTAGCAGTCGGGAGACCCAGTACTTC. The encoded protein is CASSQEGGSSRETQYF.

This clonotype was counted many times. In DNA, the CDR3 is TGCGCCAGCAGCTTGGGTAGCGGGGAAACCTACAATGAGCAGTTCTTC. Encoded protein: CASSLGSGETYNEQFF. The chain has TRBV5-1 and TRBJ2-1; TRBD2 matches at 8 bases. CDR3 length: 16 residues. Germline loops: CDR1 SGHRS, CDR2 YFSETQ. V gave up 0 bases and J gave up 2 bases; unmatched junction bases: 4. Filled out from reference TRBV5-1 and TRBJ2-1, the complete variable domain reads KAGVTQTPRYLIKTRGQQVTLSCSPISGHRSVSWYQQTPGQGLQFLFEYFSETQRNKGNFPGRFSGRQFSNSRSEMNVSTLELGDSALYLCASSLGSGETYNEQFFGPGTRLTVL.

This clonotype was counted ten times or more. This chain links TRBV5-1 with TRBJ1-1; TRBD1 agrees at 7 bases. J lost 3 bases, V lost 0 bases, and 2 bases had no gene match. Germline assignment: CDR1 SGHRS and CDR2 YFSETQ. This CDR3 contains 14 residues. As DNA, the CDR3 is TGCGCCAGCAGCTTGGACAGGGGCGACACTGAAGCTTTCTTT. Translating gives CASSLDRGDTEAFF.

The V gene is TRBV6-1, the J gene TRBJ2-3; D ambiguous. The CDR3 totals 16 residues. Trimming pared 6 bases from V and 1 base from J, leaving 17 bases between. Germline V gene sequence: CDR1 MNHNS, CDR2 SASEGT. In DNA form, the CDR3 reads TGTGCCAGCAGGCTGACTGGACCCGGAGGCACAGATACGCAGTATTTT. Protein: CASRLTGPGGTDTQYF.